These T cell receptor beta chains were read from a single sample in a study of T cells in Graves' hyperthyroidism and ophthalmopathy. Using its own MiXCR run on the multiplex PCR reads, TCRdb lists one record per CDR3 protein. The table records under 450,000 distinct CDR3 sequences, 15% to 17% of them present only once. The sample taken for sequencing was blood. These receptors were collected from a woman aged 18-29 years with Graves' hyperthyroidism. The CDR3 runs from the conserved cysteine through the conserved F or W. D genes are given only for firm matches. Clone size is given for some rows only: seen once, a few or many times, or a class if the clone is expanded.

V: TRBV28
length: 15
size: .
J: TRBJ2-3
D: TRBD2
CDR3: CASQDSGGRTDTQYF
DNA: TGTGCCAGCCAGGATAGCGGGGGGCGGACAGATACGCAGTATTTT

V: TRBV20-1
length: 14
size: many
J: TRBJ2-7
D: .
CDR3: CSARGGTTNYEQYF
DNA: TGCAGTGCTAGGGGTGGGACAACCAACTACGAGCAGTACTTC

V: TRBV9
length: 16
size: many
J: TRBJ1-3
D: TRBD1
CDR3: CASSVGTGDPGNTIYF
DNA: TGTGCCAGCAGCGTCGGGACAGGGGACCCCGGAAACACCATATATTTT

V: TRBV19
length: 17
size: .
J: TRBJ1-5
D: .
CDR3: CASSMKRGVDSNQPQHF
DNA: TGTGCCAGTAGTATGAAAAGGGGCGTTGATAGCAATCAGCCCCAGCATTTT

V: TRBV5-5
length: 16
size: few
J: TRBJ2-3
D: TRBD1
CDR3: CASSAALTGIADTQYF
DNA: TGTGCCAGCAGCGCCGCGCTGACAGGGATTGCAGATACGCAGTATTTT

V: TRBV5-5
length: 15
size: many
J: TRBJ1-5
D: .
CDR3: CASSLEGHSNQPQHF
DNA: TGTGCCAGCAGCTTAGAGGGGCATAGCAATCAGCCCCAGCATTTT

V: TRBV19
length: 15
size: few
J: TRBJ2-1
D: TRBD1
CDR3: CASSRSGGPYNEQFF
DNA: TGTGCCAGTAGTCGATCAGGGGGTCCCTACAATGAGCAGTTCTTC

V: TRBV7-9
length: 14
size: .
J: TRBJ1-5
D: .
CDR3: CAGQKTDSNQPQHF
DNA: TGTGCCGGGCAAAAGACAGACAGCAATCAGCCCCAGCATTTT

V: TRBV25-1
length: 15
size: few
J: TRBJ1-1
D: TRBD1
CDR3: CASSETTGGVTEAFF
DNA: TGTGCCAGCAGTGAGACGACAGGGGGTGTCACTGAAGCTTTCTTT

V: TRBV20-1
length: 14
size: few
J: TRBJ1-5
D: .
CDR3: CSARGGSEGWPQHF
DNA: TGCAGTGCTAGAGGGGGATCGGAGGGGTGGCCCCAGCATTTT

V: TRBV4-1
length: 18
size: .
J: TRBJ1-4
D: TRBD1
CDR3: CASSRILLGGTGVEKLFF
DNA: TGCGCCAGCAGCCGTATCCTCCTAGGTGGGACAGGGGTCGAAAAACTGTTTTTT

V: TRBV19
length: 15
size: .
J: TRBJ2-2
D: TRBD2
CDR3: CASSVAGGNTGELFF
DNA: TGTGCCAGTAGTGTAGCGGGAGGTAACACCGGGGAGCTGTTTTTT

V: TRBV28
length: 13
size: many
J: TRBJ1-2
D: TRBD1
CDR3: CASSPGQPLGYTF
DNA: TGTGCCAGCAGCCCGGGACAGCCGCTAGGCTACACCTTC

V: TRBV29-1
length: 14
size: .
J: TRBJ1-2
D: TRBD1
CDR3: CSVLGQGANYGYTF
DNA: TGCAGCGTTCTGGGACAGGGGGCCAACTATGGCTACACCTTC

V: TRBV19
length: 19
size: many
J: TRBJ2-3
D: TRBD2
CDR3: CASSISGLAGRSSTDTQYF
DNA: TGTGCCAGTAGTATCTCCGGACTAGCGGGGCGGTCTAGCACAGATACGCAGTATTTT

V: TRBV12-3/TRBV12-4
length: 18
size: .
J: TRBJ2-3
D: TRBD1
CDR3: CASSSFPGGPGGTGTQYF
DNA: TGTGCCAGCAGTTCCTTTCCCGGTGGGCCAGGGGGGACAGGTACGCAGTATTTT

V: TRBV2
length: 16
size: .
J: TRBJ2-3
D: TRBD1
CDR3: CASSIPGQGATDTQYF
DNA: TGTGCCAGCAGTATCCCTGGACAGGGAGCCACAGATACGCAGTATTTT

V: TRBV24-1
length: 16
size: .
J: TRBJ2-1
D: TRBD2
CDR3: CATSEIAGGPYNEQFF
DNA: TGTGCCACCAGTGAAATAGCGGGAGGGCCCTACAATGAGCAGTTCTTC

V: TRBV27
length: 15
size: many
J: TRBJ1-6
D: TRBD1
CDR3: CASSLGRQGHSPLHF
DNA: TGTGCCAGCAGTTTAGGTAGACAGGGACATTCACCCCTCCACTTT

V: TRBV3-1
length: 15
size: many
J: TRBJ1-5
D: TRBD1
CDR3: CASSRGTGKNQPQHF
DNA: TGTGCCAGCAGCCGCGGGACAGGGAAAAATCAGCCCCAGCATTTT

V: TRBV24-1
length: 15
size: .
J: TRBJ2-2
D: .
CDR3: CATSGGKVYTGELFF
DNA: TGTGCCACCAGTGGAGGGAAGGTCTACACCGGGGAGCTGTTTTTT

V: TRBV4-2
length: 16
size: many
J: TRBJ2-1
D: TRBD2
CDR3: CASSSDGSGRKDEQFF
DNA: TGTGCCAGCAGCTCCGACGGTAGCGGGAGGAAAGATGAGCAGTTCTTC

V: TRBV7-3
length: 13
size: many
J: TRBJ2-3
D: .
CDR3: CASSLRGWDTQYF
DNA: TGTGCCAGCAGCTTAAGAGGCTGGGATACGCAGTATTTT

V: TRBV20-1
length: 12
size: many
J: TRBJ1-2
D: TRBD1
CDR3: CRGTGVEYGYTF
DNA: TGCAGAGGAACAGGGGTCGAGTATGGCTACACCTTC

V: TRBV27
length: 16
size: many
J: TRBJ2-7
D: .
CDR3: CASSLYSRVTSYEQYF
DNA: TGTGCCAGCAGTTTATACAGCCGCGTCACTTCCTACGAGCAGTACTTC